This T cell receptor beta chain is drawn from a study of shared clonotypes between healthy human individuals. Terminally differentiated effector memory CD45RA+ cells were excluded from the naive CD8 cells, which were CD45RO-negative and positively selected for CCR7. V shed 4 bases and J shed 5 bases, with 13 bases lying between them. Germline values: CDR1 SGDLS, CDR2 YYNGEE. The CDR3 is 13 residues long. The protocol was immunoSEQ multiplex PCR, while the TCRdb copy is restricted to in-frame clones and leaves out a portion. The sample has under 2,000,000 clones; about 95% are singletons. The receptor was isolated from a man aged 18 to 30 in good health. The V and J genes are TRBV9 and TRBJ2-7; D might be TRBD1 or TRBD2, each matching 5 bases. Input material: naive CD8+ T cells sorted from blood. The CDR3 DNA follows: TGTGCCAGCAGCCTGGGGGTTCTCGACGAGCAGTACTTC. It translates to CASSLGVLDEQYF. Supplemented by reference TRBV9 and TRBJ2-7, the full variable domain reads DSGVTQTPKHLITATGQRVTLRCSPRSGDLSVYWYQQSLDQGLQFLIQYYNGEERAKGNILERFSAQQFPDLHSELNLSSLELGDSALYFCASSLGVLDEQYFGPGTRLTVT.